This T cell receptor beta chain was sequenced during a study of vaccination effects on CD4 cells after COVID-19. Broader study findings: The study enrolled few convalescent patients and sampled no early post-infection timepoints. Late in the post-vaccination period, infection-induced and vaccine-induced clones underwent marked clonal contraction.

Sequencing used immunoSEQ multiplex PCR; TCRdb keeps in-frame clones, though not all of them. The profile shows tens of thousands of clones, roughly 76% of them singletons. Looked up from germline, CDR1 is SGHTA and CDR2 is FQGNSA. V was trimmed by 5 bases and J by 7 bases, leaving 18 bases between them. The CDR3 runs 15 residues. A note on this clone: No antigen is known for it.

Antigen-specific CD4+ T cells were expanded with viral peptide pools in the ViraFEST assay before sequencing. Following culture for around 10 days, CD4+ T cells were isolated. Participants completed two doses of the BNT162b2 or mRNA-1273 vaccine. The researchers cultured 1.5 million to 2.5 million PBMC per well with roughly 11 IU/ml IL-2 and 8 to 10 ug/ml peptides. Half of the medium was exchanged for IL-2 medium on both days 3 and 7. The source of this sequence is a human donor who received a COVID-19 vaccine. Some clones in this sample may be carry-over from other donors' samples. The specimen comprised CD4+ T cells from PBMCs cultured with SARS-CoV-2 spike peptides, sampled after COVID-19 vaccination. The chain carries TRBV7-2 and TRBJ2-1; possibly TRBD1 for D (5 bases). Here the CDR3 reads CASSPRGGAGNEQFF. The CDR3 DNA reads as TGTGCCAGCAGCCCACGTGGTGGGGCCGGGAATGAGCAGTTCTTC.